This T cell receptor (beta chain) is from a study of human T cells and chemical hapten exposure. Study details: It was small differences in pooled library volume that mainly caused per-sample TCR yields to vary.

Study-wide results and limits: TCRs exceeding 1 in 1000 frequency stayed unchanged with DPC sensitization.

The junction had 9 bases not matched to a gene; V was cut back by 3 bases and J by 10 bases. Per the germline V gene, CDR1 is SGHRS and CDR2 is YFSETQ. This CDR3 is built from 15 residues. Individual cDNA molecules in this library carried unique molecular identifiers. TCRdb re-called the RACE reads with MiXCR, one entry per CDR3 protein. The repertoire has approximately 370,000 distinct CDR3 sequences, 4.5% to 5.5% of them found once; the top ten carry less than 9%. This sample's time point: pre-sensitization, week 0. As for treatment: therapeutic diphenylcyclopropenone sensitization with weekly scalp DPC. Total RNA extraction was carried out from unfractionated whole blood. This clonotype was seen a few times. Its antigen is currently unknown.

This chain links TRBV5-1 with TRBJ1-6; 8 positions match TRBD1. The source was whole blood, collected in connection with sensitization to the hapten diphenylcyclopropenone (DPC). This receptor was taken from a woman aged 18 to 35 with alopecia areata. Some clones in this sample may be carry-over from other donors' samples. The CDR3 coding sequence is TGCGCCAGCAGCTCAACTCACCCAGGGGGCTCACCCCTCCACTTT. This sequence encodes CASSSTHPGGSPLHF.